This TCR beta chain was obtained from a study of a mutant IDH1 vaccine in newly diagnosed glioma. Study-level background: Commencement of vaccination occurred 4-6 weeks following radiotherapy alone, or concurrently with temozolomide cycles. Earlier treatment was radiotherapy, temozolomide, or both, with most getting both. General observations from the study: Across multiple MHC alleles, around 93% of patients had vaccine-induced responses.

This clone is medium-sized within its sample. Its specificity is unknown. The time point is: week 11, during vaccination. The content of each vaccine dose was 300 ug of mutant IDH1 20-mer peptide, and topical imiquimod accompanied it. This CDR3 comprises 16 residues. The germline V gene encodes CDR1 SQVTM and CDR2 ANQGSEA. TCRdb's copy holds only in-frame clones and misses some; the assay was immunoSEQ multiplex PCR. Of roughly 30,000 clones in the sample, 60% to 80% are singletons; the top ten hold 24%. This specimen consisted of PBMCs, obtained from a glioma patient whose treatment included an IDH1 peptide vaccine. The receptor was isolated from a man between 25 and 39 years old with glioma. The V call is TRBV29-1, the J call TRBJ1-2; D not certain. CDR3 DNA: TGCAGAACTCCACCGAGGGTCCCGTGCGCGGCCTATGGCTACACCTTC. It translates to CRTPPRVPCAAYGYTF.